The 13 T cell receptor beta chains below all came from one sample that was sequenced in a study of T-cell memory formation after mild COVID-19 (dated by TCRdb to about 2021). Libraries came from 5' RACE. These reads were obtained on an Illumina NovaSeq 6000. TCRdb took the public reads, trimmed them with fastp at Q25, ran MiXCR for clone calling and kept in-frame beta chains. CDR3 protein duplicates are merged, each entry listing the most common genes and DNA. This sample is represented by under 300,000 distinct CDR3 sequences; 8.5% to 9.5% of them were singletons. The top ten clonotypes cover 22% of the sample. Sequenced: PBMCs or a T cell subset sorted from them (not recorded which). The receptor set was obtained from a man between 18 and 29 years old who had mild COVID-19 (a few samples of this study predate the infection). The sample titles of this study are shuffled in the database, so cell type and time point are left out; the donor was told from shared clones.

The V and J genes are TRBV6-2 or TRBV6-3 and TRBJ1-1, with no clear D. V lost 6 bases to trimming and J lost 0 bases, with 17 bases between them. The CDR3 has 16 amino acids. The germline V gene has CDR1 MNHEY and CDR2 SVGEGT. CDR3 coding DNA: TGTGCCAGCAGGCCCTTGGCTCAGCCCATGAACACTGAAGCTTTCTTT. It is translated as CASRPLAQPMNTEAFF.

This clonotype was picked up a small number of times. The J gene is TRBJ2-1, the V gene TRBV9; D gene uncertain. The CDR3 totals 17 residues. Germline V lookup: CDR1 SGDLS, CDR2 YYNGEE. V was cut by 4 bases and J by 6 bases, with 23 bases left in between. CDR3 coding DNA: TGTGCCAGCAGCAATGACCACGACTCCGAACCTTCCAATGAGCAGTTCTTC. As protein: CASSNDHDSEPSNEQFF.

This chain uses TRBV18 with TRBJ1-6; D is unclear. V lost 0 bases to trimming and J lost 7 bases, with 1 base between them. Germline-derived CDR1 and CDR2 are KGHSH and LQKENI. The CDR3 is 12 amino acids. The CDR3 reads CASSPPNSPLHF. CDR3 DNA sequence: TGTGCCAGCTCACCACCCAATTCACCCCTCCACTTT.

The chain combines TRBV7-3 with TRBJ2-2, with D perhaps given as TRBD1 or TRBD2 (6 bases each). The CDR3 extends over 13 amino acids. CDR1 and CDR2 from the germline V gene are SGHTA and FQGTGA. V lost 4 bases and J 10 bases, leaving 13 bases between the germline ends. The chain's CDR3 is CASSSRGAPELFF. DNA of the CDR3: TGTGCCAGCAGCTCTAGGGGGGCTCCGGAGCTGTTTTTT. The entire variable domain, with the rest obtained from reference TRBV7-3 and TRBJ2-2, is as follows: GAGVSQTPSNKVTEKGKYVELRCDPISGHTALYWYRQSLGQGPEFLIYFQGTGAADDSGLPNDRFFAVRPEGSVSTLKIQRTERGDSAVYLCASSSRGAPELFFGEGSRLTVL.

The V call is TRBV29-1, the J call TRBJ2-5; a weak D match, TRBD1 (6 bases). CDR3 length equals 13 residues. Trimming took off 3 bases at V and 1 base at J, with 9 bases between the two ends. Germline lookup yields CDR1 SQVTM and CDR2 ANQGSEA. CDR3 protein: CSVDRDIQETQYF. CDR3 nucleotide sequence: TGCAGCGTTGATAGGGACATCCAAGAGACCCAGTACTTC.

The sample holds many counts of this clonotype. The rearrangement uses TRBV4-2 and TRBJ1-3; D is undetermined. Trimming shortened V by 1 base and J by 0 bases, and 7 bases separated the two germline ends. CDR3 length: 15 amino acids. CDR1 LGHNA and CDR2 YNFKEQ come from the germline V gene. The CDR3 spells CASSQGRGSGNTIYF. In nucleotides, the CDR3 is TGTGCCAGCAGCCAAGGGCGAGGCTCTGGAAACACCATATATTTT.

The chain has TRBV12-3 or TRBV12-4 and TRBJ1-5, with TRBD1 identical over 8 bases. This CDR3 spans 16 amino acids. Trimming removed 5 bases from V and 6 bases from J; junction bases left unmatched: 12. As DNA, the CDR3 is TGTGCCAGCAGTGATACCAGGACAGGGACGGGTCAGCCCCAGCATTTT. It specifies CASSDTRTGTGQPQHF.

V gene TRBV9 combines with J gene TRBJ1-3, with unresolved D. Trimming pared 2 bases from V and 2 bases from J, leaving 11 bases between. Germline values: CDR1 SGDLS, CDR2 YYNGEE. This CDR3 has 15 amino acids. The CDR3 bases are TGTGCCAGCAGCGTCGGTAGCCGGACTGGAAACACCATATATTTT. As protein: CASSVGSRTGNTIYF.

As for this clonotype: A much more abundant neighbour one base away suggests this may be a read error. The chain joins TRBV6-5 to TRBJ1-2; a weak D match, TRBD1 (5 bases). Germline V lookup: CDR1 MNHEY, CDR2 SVGAGI. Trimming pared 7 bases from V and 5 bases from J, leaving 17 bases between. The CDR3 is 14 residues long. CDR3 in amino acids: CASTPGTDAYGYTF. CDR3 coding DNA: TGTGCCAGCACCCCTGGGACGGATGCGTATGGCTACACCTTC.

The chain uses TRBV29-1 and TRBJ2-3; D could derive from TRBD1 or TRBD2 (5 bases each). Germline lookup yields CDR1 SQVTM and CDR2 ANQGSEA. The germline V and J ends were trimmed by 4 bases and 4 bases, with 15 bases remaining between them. This CDR3 spans 14 amino acids. The CDR3 nucleotides are TGCAGCGTTGGGGTGACAGAGGGCCCAGATACGCAGTATTTT. Amino acids: CSVGVTEGPDTQYF.

The chain carries TRBV30 and TRBJ1-1, with TRBD1 as a possible D gene (5 bases). Trimming shortened V by 0 bases and J by 0 bases, and 8 bases separated the two germline ends. Germline CDR1 is GTSNPN and CDR2 is SVGIG (reference sequence). This CDR3 has 14 residues. CDR3 loop: CAWSVGVLNTEAFF. The CDR3 nucleotides are TGTGCCTGGAGTGTAGGGGTTTTGAACACTGAAGCTTTCTTT.

This clonotype was observed a few times. The chain combines TRBV18 with TRBJ2-3; D unresolved. Germline CDR1 reads KGHSH; CDR2 reads LQKENI. The CDR3 extends over 13 amino acids. Trimming left V 5 bases short and J 1 base short, with 7 bases between. CDR3 DNA sequence: TGTGCCAGCTCAACTTCCCGCACAGATACGCAGTATTTT. Translated: CASSTSRTDTQYF.

This rearrangement joins TRBV5-1 to TRBJ2-5; unclear D gene. V was shortened by 0 bases and J by 5 bases, with 8 bases between the two germline ends. CDR1 and CDR2 (germline): SGHRS, YFSETQ. The CDR3 is 13 residues long. The CDR3: CASSLGVWETQYF. In DNA form, the CDR3 reads TGCGCCAGCAGCTTGGGGGTCTGGGAGACCCAGTACTTC.